This T cell receptor (beta chain) was sequenced during a study of Graves' ophthalmopathy and Graves' hyperthyroidism. General study results and limits: Progression of ophthalmopathy was predicted by the model with roughly 68% sensitivity and around 72% specificity. A majority of expanded thyroid clonotypes exceeding 0.001 frequency were likewise present in blood.

None of the included patients had other autoimmune diseases, uncontrolled infections, pregnancy or lactation, as these led to exclusion. The diagnosis was founded upon clinical symptoms, serum thyroxine, TRAb, thyroid ultrasound and orbital computed tomography. This clonotype was picked up a small number of times. Its target is unknown. A junction end diverges from the germline sequence, so it may reflect a read error. The CDR3 runs 15 residues. CDR1 and CDR2 (germline): MNHEY, SVGAGI. RNA served as the template for amplifying TCR beta CDR3 regions. HTBI primers were employed in first-round RT-PCR, then a second-round multiplex PCR followed. TCRdb processed the multiplex PCR reads anew with MiXCR; each CDR3 protein has one entry. This sample has about 220,000 distinct CDR3 sequences, with about 22% found just once.

This chain connects TRBV6-5 to TRBJ2-7; D unclear. Specimen: peripheral blood. The sequence was collected from a woman between 45 and 65 years old with Graves' ophthalmopathy. In nucleotides, the CDR3 is TGTGCCAGCAGCTACGGGTCGACCCCCTCCTACGTGCAGTACTTC. This gives the protein CASSYGSTPSYVQYF.